Listed below are T cell receptor beta chains from one sample, sequenced in a study of sequential checkpoint blockade in melanoma. Some clones are missing from TCRdb's copy, which holds only in-frame ones; the method was immunoSEQ multiplex PCR. Of roughly 14,000 clones in the sample, over 60% were seen once. The input for sequencing was CD8+ T cells sorted from blood (inferred from file names), taken from a patient given nivolumab and ipilimumab in sequence. The source of these receptors is a human donor with melanoma. The CDR3 runs from the conserved cysteine through the conserved F or W. A D gene is named only where the DNA matches it firmly. Clone size appears in some rows only: once, few, many, or a class for an expanded clone.

J	size	D	V	DNA	CDR3
TRBJ2-7	few	TRBD2	TRBV5-1	TGCGCCAGCAGCGAGGGACTACCTTACGAGCAGTACTTC	CASSEGLPYEQYF
TRBJ1-5	NA	NA	TRBV27	TGTGCCACAAGGACAGAAGGGATGGGCAATCAGCCCCAGCATTTT	CATRTEGMGNQPQHF
TRBJ2-1	NA	NA	TRBV5-6	TGTGCCAGCAGCCCCCCGACCAGGAATATGATCAATGAGCAGTTCTTC	CASSPPTRNMINEQFF
TRBJ2-1	NA	NA	TRBV19	TGTGCCAGTAGTAGAGGTATCCGGGAATACAATGAGCAGTTCTTC	CASSRGIREYNEQFF
TRBJ2-1	NA	TRBD2	TRBV27	TGTGCCAGCAGTCTAGCGGGGGGGCCGGGTGAGCAGTTCTTC	CASSLAGGPGEQFF
TRBJ2-1	NA	NA	TRBV7-9	TGTGCCAGCAGCTGGGGGGAGGCTAGGAATGAGCAGTTCTTC	CASSWGEARNEQFF
TRBJ2-7	NA	NA	TRBV18	TGTGCCAGCTCACCCGAACTCTACGAGCAGTACTTC	CASSPELYEQYF
TRBJ2-2	NA	TRBD1	TRBV9	TGTGCCAGCAGCGTAGGGGACAGGGGGGAGGCCGGGGAGCTGTTTTTT	CASSVGDRGEAGELFF
TRBJ2-1	once	TRBD2	TRBV4-1	TGCGCCAGCAGCCAAGCAGCGGGAGTGGCGGTTGAGCAGTTCTTC	CASSQAAGVAVEQFF
TRBJ1-1	NA	NA	TRBV15	TGTGCCACCAGCACGACACTGAACACTGAAGCTTTCTTT	CATSTTLNTEAFF
TRBJ2-7	once	TRBD2	TRBV7-8	TGTGCCAGCAGCAGGGACTATCCCTCCTACGAGCAGTACTTC	CASSRDYPSYEQYF
TRBJ2-7	NA	TRBD1	TRBV9	TGTGCCAGCAGCGAAGGACAGGGTCCATCCTACGAGCAGTACTTC	CASSEGQGPSYEQYF
TRBJ2-1	NA	TRBD2	TRBV7-9	TGTGCCAGCAGCTTAGACTTTTATAGCGGGGGAAATGAGCAGTTCTTC	CASSLDFYSGGNEQFF
TRBJ2-1	NA	NA	TRBV10-3	TGTGCCATCAGAGAACAAGACTCCTACAATGAGCAGTTCTTC	CAIREQDSYNEQFF
TRBJ1-1	NA	TRBD1	TRBV6-4	TGTGCCAGCAGCCCGACAGGGTTGAACACTGAAGCTTTCTTT	CASSPTGLNTEAFF
TRBJ2-1	NA	NA	TRBV7-7	TGTGCCAGCAGCGCCAACTATGGTCTCTCCTGCAATGAGCAGTTCTTC	CASSANYGLSCNEQFF
TRBJ2-3	NA	TRBD2	TRBV5-6	TGTGCCAGCAGCCCAGGACTAGCGGGGGGGATCTCTGTCACAGATACGCAGTATTTT	CASSPGLAGGISVTDTQYF
TRBJ1-2	NA	NA	TRBV7-8	TGTGCCAGCAGCTTTGTCGGTGGCTACACCTTC	CASSFVGGYTF
TRBJ2-7	once	TRBD1	TRBV29-1	TGCAGCGTTGGGCAGGGGGCTTACGAGCAGTACTTC	CSVGQGAYEQYF
TRBJ2-7	NA	TRBD1	TRBV27	TGTGCCAGCAGTTTAACAGGGGCCGCCTACGAGCAGTACTTC	CASSLTGAAYEQYF
TRBJ2-6	NA	NA	TRBV2	TGTGCCAGCAGTCGTCACGTTTACCGATACAAAAGTCGGGCCAACGTCCTGACTTTC	CASSRHVYRYKSRANVLTF
TRBJ1-1	NA	TRBD1	TRBV27	TGTGCCAGCGCCGTTCCCGGGACAGCGTACACTGAAGCTTTCTTT	CASAVPGTAYTEAFF
TRBJ2-2	NA	TRBD1	TRBV2	TGTGCCAGCAGTTCCGGGACAGGGTATACCGGGGAGCTGTTTTTT	CASSSGTGYTGELFF
TRBJ2-7	NA	TRBD1	TRBV7-9	TGTGCCAGCAGCCAAGCGGTAGGGACAGGGGCCTTCGACGAGCAGTACTTC	CASSQAVGTGAFDEQYF
TRBJ2-5	NA	NA	TRBV12-5	TGTGCTAGTGGTTTGGTCAACCTGCATCCGACAGGACAACAAGAGACCCAGTACTTC	CASGLVNLHPTGQQETQYF
TRBJ1-5	NA	NA	TRBV4-1	TGCGCCAGCGGCCAAGCGGACTGGACGGCTAGCAATCAGCCCCAGCATTTT	CASGQADWTASNQPQHF
TRBJ1-2	NA	NA	TRBV20-1	TGCAGTGCTTGGACCGGGGGTGGCTACACCTTC	CSAWTGGGYTF
TRBJ1-1	NA	TRBD1	TRBV7-9	TGTGCCAGCAGCTTTGGGACAGAAGAAGCTTTCTTT	CASSFGTEEAFF
TRBJ1-6	few	TRBD1	TRBV11-1	TGTGCCAGCAGCTTCCACGATAGACAGGGGGCAGGTTCACCCCTCCACTTT	CASSFHDRQGAGSPLHF
TRBJ2-1	NA	NA	TRBV19	TGTGCCAGTAGTTTCGTCCCAGGGTACAATGAGCAGTTCTTC	CASSFVPGYNEQFF
TRBJ1-4	NA	TRBD1	TRBV27	TGTGCCAGCAGCCTAATACAGGGGGCGTCTAATGAAAAACTGTTTTTT	CASSLIQGASNEKLFF
TRBJ2-5	few	TRBD1	TRBV6-4	TGTGCCAGCAGTGAAAGAACAGGGGGCATCGAGACCCAGTACTTC	CASSERTGGIETQYF
TRBJ2-5	few	NA	TRBV7-9	TGTGCCAGCAGCCCCCCCGGGAGCCAAGAGACCCAGTACTTC	CASSPPGSQETQYF
TRBJ2-3	NA	TRBD1	TRBV5-1	TGCGCCAGCAGCCTTCCGACAGGGAGCACAGATACGCAGTATTTT	CASSLPTGSTDTQYF
TRBJ1-1	NA	NA	TRBV11-2	TGTGCCAGCGGGGGGAAGCAAATGAACACTGAAGCTTTCTTT	CASGGKQMNTEAFF
TRBJ2-7	NA	NA	TRBV7-6	TGTGCCAGCAGCCTCTGGGACACGGACTACGAGCAGTACTTC	CASSLWDTDYEQYF
TRBJ1-6	NA	TRBD1	TRBV27	TGTGCCAGCAGTTCGACAGGGTATAATTCACCCCTCCACTTT	CASSSTGYNSPLHF
TRBJ1-5	NA	NA	TRBV15	TGTGCCACCGGCGGGGGTAGTCAGCCCCAGCATTTT	CATGGGSQPQHF
TRBJ2-7	NA	TRBD2	TRBV5-6	TGTGCCAGCAGCTTGGAACGCCCGGGGGGCGAGCAGTACTTC	CASSLERPGGEQYF
TRBJ2-1	few	TRBD2	TRBV4-1	TGCGCCAGCAGCCAAGTAGCGGGGAGCTCCTACAATGAGCAGTTCTTC	CASSQVAGSSYNEQFF
TRBJ2-2	NA	TRBD1	TRBV7-9	TGTGCCAGCAGATCGACAGGGGGACCAAACACCGGGGAGCTGTTTTTT	CASRSTGGPNTGELFF
TRBJ2-5	NA	NA	TRBV6-5	TGTGCCAGCAGGACCGGGGAGACCCAGTACTTC	CASRTGETQYF
TRBJ1-1	NA	NA	TRBV25-1	TGTGCCAGCAGTGAAACAGAAAACACTGAAGCTTTCTTT	CASSETENTEAFF
TRBJ2-1	NA	NA	TRBV20-1	TGCAGTCCTAGGCTAGGAGACGAGCAGTTCTTC	CSPRLGDEQFF
TRBJ1-4	NA	NA	TRBV27	TGTGCCAGCAGCCTGGACAATCTTGGGACTAATGAAAAACTGCTTTTT	CASSLDNLGTNEKLLF
TRBJ2-7	once	TRBD1	TRBV7-9	TGTGCCAGCAGCCGCGGGACAGGGGCCTGGGAGCAGTACTTC	CASSRGTGAWEQYF
TRBJ2-7	NA	NA	TRBV29-1	TGCAGCGTTGAATACCTTTACGAGCAGTACTTC	CSVEYLYEQYF
TRBJ2-1	NA	NA	TRBV9	TGTGCCAGCAGCGTAGATGAGGTCCGCAATGAGCAGTTCTTC	CASSVDEVRNEQFF
TRBJ1-1	NA	NA	TRBV14	TGTGCCAGCAGCCAAGATCGGGGTGCAGGATCCCCCCGCACTGAAGCTTTCTTT	CASSQDRGAGSPRTEAFF
TRBJ1-2	NA	NA	TRBV2	TGTGCCAGCAGTGAAATTGGGGAGCCGGGGGTTTATGGCTACACCTTC	CASSEIGEPGVYGYTF
TRBJ1-5	NA	NA	TRBV6-1	TGTGCCAGCAGTGAAAGATCTCCCTATAATCAGCCCCAGCATTTT	CASSERSPYNQPQHF
TRBJ2-7	NA	TRBD1	TRBV15	TGTGCCACCAGCAGAGATTACACGGGACAGCCGCCCTCCTACGAGCAGTACTTC	CATSRDYTGQPPSYEQYF
TRBJ2-7	NA	TRBD2	TRBV4-1	TGCGCCAGCAGCCAAGGGGCGGGACTAGCGAGTTACGAGCAGTACTTC	CASSQGAGLASYEQYF
TRBJ1-1	NA	NA	TRBV2	TGTGCCAGCCCACAGGGCGTGAACACTGAAGCTTTCTTT	CASPQGVNTEAFF
TRBJ2-1	NA	NA	TRBV7-9	TGTGCCAGCAGCTTAGTTTGGCAGGGAACATTCTACAATGAGCAGTTCTTC	CASSLVWQGTFYNEQFF
TRBJ2-7	NA	TRBD1	TRBV19	TGTGCCAGTATCCCGGGACAGGGCCTGGACTTTAAGAAGTCGAAAGCACACGAGCAGTACTTC	CASIPGQGLDFKKSKAHEQYF
TRBJ2-5	NA	TRBD1	TRBV2	TGTGCCAGCAGCGACAGCAGGGGGACCCAAGAGACCCAGTACTTC	CASSDSRGTQETQYF